These 7 T cell receptor beta chains share one sample of origin, sequenced in a study of OX40 agonist ivuxolimab in advanced cancers. Using immunoSEQ multiplex PCR, the repertoire was profiled, and TCRdb retains in-frame clones only, with some absent. The table has tens of thousands of clones, around 84% seen once; the top ten hold around 2.3%. The specimen was CD4+ or CD8+ T cells sorted from blood, collected in a trial of the OX40 agonist ivuxolimab. Source of these receptors: an adult with an advanced solid tumor such as melanoma, head and neck, liver or kidney cancer.

This CDR3 is CASSQPGQIQETQYF. The CDR3 DNA is TGTGCCAGCAGTCAGCCGGGACAGATCCAAGAGACCCAGTACTTC. The chain couples TRBV6-6 to TRBJ2-5; 7 positions agree with TRBD1. The length of the CDR3 is 15 residues. The germline CDR1 and CDR2 sequences are MNHNY and SVGAGI (reference sequence). The V gene end was trimmed by 5 bases and the J gene end by 1 base; junction bases not matched to a gene: 7.

This clone was picked up a small number of times. The rearrangement links TRBV16 to TRBJ1-1; TRBD1 might be the D (6 bases). The CDR3 runs to 12 residues. Germline CDR1 reads KGHSY; CDR2 reads FQNENV. V lost 2 bases and J lost 13, with 14 bases in between. This chain's CDR3 is CASSQDQQGRFF. CDR3 nucleotides: TGTGCCAGCAGCCAAGACCAGCAGGGGCGTTTCTTT.

The chain carries TRBV19 and TRBJ2-7, with TRBD2 matching over 9 bases. The CDR3 covers 15 residues. The germline CDR1 and CDR2 sequences are LNHDA and SQIVND (reference sequence). The V segment lost 5 bases and the J segment 2 bases; nucleotides outside the gene matches: 7. CDR3 sequence: CASSSLAGEAYEQYF. The CDR3 DNA sequence: TGTGCCAGTAGTTCTTTAGCGGGGGAAGCCTACGAGCAGTACTTC.

This chain uses TRBV14 with TRBJ2-1; D not certain. The CDR3 covers 16 residues. Trimming took off 5 bases at V and 2 bases at J, with 16 bases between the two ends. Germline V gene data show CDR1 as SGHDN and CDR2 as FVKESK. DNA of the CDR3: TGTGCCAGCAGCGAGAGACTCCTAATAACCTACAATGAGCAGTTCTTC. Protein sequence: CASSERLLITYNEQFF.

The chain has TRBV5-4 and TRBJ1-1; 9 bases are shared with TRBD1. Germline assignment: CDR1 SGHNT and CDR2 YYREEE (reference sequence). J lost 4 bases, V lost 0 bases, and 1 base had no gene match. The CDR3 consists of 14 residues. CDR3 region: CASSLETGGTEAFF. As DNA, the CDR3 is TGTGCCAGCAGCTTGGAGACAGGGGGCACTGAAGCTTTCTTT.

CDR3 sequence reads: CASSWSSGRVDNEQFF. In nucleotides, the CDR3 is TGTGCCAGCAGTTGGTCTAGCGGGAGGGTTGACAATGAGCAGTTCTTC. J is TRBJ2-1 and V is TRBV6-5, with 12 nucleotides matching TRBD2. After removal of 4 bases from V and 5 bases from J, the junction contained 6 bases not matched to a gene. Germline V gene sequence: CDR1 MNHEY, CDR2 SVGAGI. The CDR3 sequence is 16 residues long.

This clone was seen once. The V gene is TRBV11-2, the J gene TRBJ2-5, with 11 bases that match TRBD1. Per germline, CDR1 SGHAT and CDR2 FQNNGV. V lost 5 bases, J lost 7 bases, and 3 bases stayed unmatched. The length of the CDR3 is 13 residues. CDR3 coding DNA: TGTGCCAGCAGCCTTGGACAGGGGGCGACCCAGTACTTC. Its protein is CASSLGQGATQYF.